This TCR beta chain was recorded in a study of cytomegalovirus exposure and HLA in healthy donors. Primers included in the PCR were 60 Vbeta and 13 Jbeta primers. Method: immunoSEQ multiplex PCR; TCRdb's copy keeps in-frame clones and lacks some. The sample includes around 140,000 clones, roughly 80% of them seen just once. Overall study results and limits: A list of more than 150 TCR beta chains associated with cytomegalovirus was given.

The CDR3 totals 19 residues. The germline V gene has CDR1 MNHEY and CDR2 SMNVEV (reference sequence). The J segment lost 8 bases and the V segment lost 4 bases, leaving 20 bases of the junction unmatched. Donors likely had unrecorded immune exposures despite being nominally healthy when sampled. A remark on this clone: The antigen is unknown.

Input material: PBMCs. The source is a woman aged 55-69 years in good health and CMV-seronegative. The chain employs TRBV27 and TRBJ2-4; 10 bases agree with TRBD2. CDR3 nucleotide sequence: TGTGCCAGCAGTTCGCCTTCACTAGCGGGGAATACCGGTAGGGACATTCAGTACTTC. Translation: CASSSPSLAGNTGRDIQYF.